The present T cell receptor beta chain was sequenced within a study of T cell responses to AZD1222 COVID-19 vaccine (dated by TCRdb to 2020 to 2023). For the study in its entirety: A total of over 230 trial participants underwent TCR sequencing, of whom some 200 had received two doses of AZD1222 and some 25 had received two doses of the MenACWY control vaccine. Trial participants were enrolled by age into subgroups of 18-55, 56-69 and 70-plus years, and roughly 160, 29 and 62 TCR-sequenced participants, respectively, were included in these subgroups.

In the paper's terms, the time point label means: about 28 days (+/-7) after the second vaccine dose. AZD1222 recipients given second doses at about 4 weeks or at about 12 weeks were pooled, since spike-specific TCR depth and breadth were not found to differ between the two schedules. Vaccinee samples came from UK trials COV001 and COV002, including a single-blind randomized controlled phase 2/3 trial of AZD1222 (ChAdOx1 nCoV-19) in healthy adults. Trial participant PBMC samples were collected at day 0 and day 28 after the second dose for TCRbeta chain sequencing. CDR3 length: 13 amino acids, cysteine to phenylalanine. Just the 39-base CDR3 DNA is kept, in frame starting at base 1. The germline V gene yields MNHEY for CDR1 and SVGAGI for CDR2. Trimming removed 7 bases from V and 3 bases from J, leaving 12 bases between the germline ends. General conclusions and limits of the study: A significant rise in spike-specific TCR breadth and depth was observed after two AZD1222 doses relative to day 0 and relative to MenACWY recipients. Nearly half of unique spike-specific TCRs reportedly recognized epitopes outside regions mutated in the B.1.351 and B.1.1.7 variants. Participants were mostly white British and included more females than males, and it was suggested by the authors that clonal diversity may have been underestimated. CD4 TCRs associated with the vaccine covered the entire spike protein, and the dominant responses were in regions 160-218 and 743-854. Because no day 14 peak-response samples were available, repertoires were characterized only after the peak T cell response. The 56-69-year group was small, and its depth increase did not reach significance, likely because of low power. Conclusions about previously exposed vaccinees were limited because only six AZD1222 recipients were SARS-CoV-2 seropositive at baseline.

The CDR3 regions of human TCRbeta chains were analyzed by immunosequencing. As for the authors' bioinformatics: Repertoire TCRs were matched against a reference library of SARS-CoV-2-specific TCRs generated with the MIRA antigen-specificity platform. Breadth was defined as the fraction of unique TCRs that were SARS-CoV-2-associated, and depth was defined as the fraction of total T cells that were SARS-CoV-2-associated. Each spike-specific TCR was assigned to its reactive spike region and to a CD4 or CD8 class using the MIRA data. Log10-transformed breadth and depth values were compared by one-way ANOVA with Sidak's multiple comparisons tests. Drawn from immuneACCESS, this table holds only the in-frame rearrangements with V and J called that TCRdb kept. Clones are partly lost; checked studies trace under half to an unresolved V gene and leave the rest unexplained. The DNA was the basis for D and trimming; V, J and clone size are from that table. A total of under 140,000 clones appear in this sample, over 85% of them only once. The ten biggest clones cover over 12% of the sample.

For this clone: No antigen is known for it. No per-base quality is available; no much larger clone lies one base away.

Sequenced here: peripheral blood, sampled 28 days after the second AZD1222 dose. Recombination connected TRBV6-5 to TRBJ1-1; no D gene call is confident. This receptor was identified in an adult who received the AZD1222 COVID-19 vaccine. The DNA sequence reads TGTGCCAGCATTACAACAGCGGACACTGAAGCTTTCTTT. It translates to CASITTADTEAFF.